These 13 T cell receptor beta chains were sequenced from one sample in a study of T cells in Graves' hyperthyroidism and ophthalmopathy. TCR beta CDR3 regions were amplified from RNA. RT-PCR in the first round (using the HTBI primer set) targeted the TCR CDR3. TCRdb processed the multiplex PCR reads anew with MiXCR; each CDR3 protein has one entry. This table holds fewer than 450,000 distinct CDR3 sequences, about 16% found once. Sequenced: blood. These receptors were taken from a woman aged 55 to 70 with Graves' ophthalmopathy.

There are many counts of this clonotype. In nucleotides, the CDR3 is TGTGCCAGCGCCAGCGGGAACACCGGGGAGCTGTTTTTT. Amino acid sequence: CASASGNTGELFF. The rearrangement uses TRBV7-3 and TRBJ2-2; the D gene is possibly TRBD2 (5 bases). The CDR3 is 13 residues long. V was trimmed by 8 bases and J by 1 base, leaving 8 bases between them. CDR1 and CDR2 from the germline V gene are SGHTA and FQGTGA.

This clonotype was seen a handful of times. CDR3 residues: CASSEDRGEETQYF. CDR3 bases: TGTGCCAGCAGTGAAGACAGGGGAGAGGAGACCCAGTACTTC. This chain joins TRBV2 and TRBJ2-5; TRBD1 agrees at 7 bases. J was trimmed by 5 bases and V by 1 base; bases with no gene match: 4. The CDR3 runs 14 residues. Germline values: CDR1 SNHLY, CDR2 FYNNEI.

This chain joins TRBV24-1 and TRBJ1-4, with unresolved D. V was shortened by 3 bases and J by 8 bases, with 15 bases between the two germline ends. Germline V gene sequence: CDR1 KGHDR, CDR2 SFDVKD. The CDR3 is 15 residues long. CDR3 in amino acids: CATSDPGLGSEKLFF. In DNA, the CDR3 is TGTGCCACCAGTGATCCGGGTTTGGGGAGCGAAAAACTGTTTTTT.

In DNA form, the CDR3 reads TGCAGCGCCAACGGACTCGCCGGGACTAGCGACCTGAGGGGACAAGTGGAGCAGTTCTTC. Amino acid sequence: CSANGLAGTSDLRGQVEQFF. The V gene is TRBV29-1, the J gene TRBJ2-1; 10 bases are shared with TRBD2. CDR1 SQVTM and CDR2 ANQGSEA come from the germline V gene. The V gene end was trimmed by 7 bases and the J gene end by 10 bases; junction bases not matched to a gene: 31. This CDR3 is 20 amino acids long.

This clonotype was seen many times. The chain carries TRBV10-3 and TRBJ1-4; 9 bases are a match to TRBD1. CDR3 length equals 15 residues. The V segment lost 0 bases and the J segment 7 bases; nucleotides outside the gene matches: 3. Germline CDR1 and CDR2: ENHRY and SYGVKD. CDR3 loop: CAISESSDRGEKLFF. Here the CDR3 DNA reads TGTGCCATCAGTGAGTCCTCGGACAGGGGTGAAAAACTGTTTTTT.

This clonotype occurred a few times. This sequence joins TRBV5-1 and TRBJ2-3; 13 nucleotides align to TRBD2. The CDR3 extends over 17 amino acids. Germline-derived CDR1 and CDR2 are SGHRS and YFSETQ. V gave up 4 bases and J gave up 1 base; unmatched junction bases: 6. This CDR3 is CASSVGGLAGGTDTQYF. As DNA, the CDR3 is TGCGCCAGCAGCGTCGGAGGACTAGCGGGAGGCACAGATACGCAGTATTTT.

This clonotype appeared many times. V gene TRBV28 combines with J gene TRBJ2-7, with D unresolved. The germline V gene encodes CDR1 MDHEN and CDR2 SYDVKM. The germline V and J ends were trimmed by 3 bases and 0 bases, with 6 bases remaining between them. The CDR3 has 13 residues. The CDR3 region has the DNA TGTGCCAGCAGTTTTCCAGGCTCCTACGAGCAGTACTTC. Translated: CASSFPGSYEQYF.

This clonotype was seen ten or more times. The chain uses TRBV3-1 and TRBJ1-4; 9 bases align to TRBD1. Germline assignment: CDR1 LGHDT and CDR2 YNNKEL (reference sequence). After removal of 1 base from V and 8 bases from J, the junction contained 8 bases not matched to a gene. The CDR3 contains 16 residues. The CDR3 loop reads CASSQGPGQGEEKLFF. CDR3 DNA sequence: TGTGCCAGCAGCCAAGGCCCGGGACAGGGTGAGGAAAAACTGTTTTTT.

V usage is TRBV28 and J usage is TRBJ1-4, with D uncertain. In germline, CDR1 is MDHEN, CDR2 SYDVKM. The CDR3 length is 14 residues. The germline V and J ends were trimmed by 3 bases and 8 bases, with 13 bases remaining between them. The CDR3 is CASSFDGVREKLFF. CDR3 sequence (DNA): TGTGCCAGCAGTTTCGACGGGGTTCGGGAAAAACTGTTTTTT.

This clonotype turned up a few times. The chain uses TRBV10-3 and TRBJ1-2; D not certain. From germline, CDR1 is ENHRY and CDR2 SYGVKD. The CDR3 extends over 12 amino acids. V lost 4 bases and J lost 1, with 4 bases in between. The CDR3 DNA follows: TGTGCCATCAGTGGCCTTAACTATGGCTACACCTTC. This encodes CAISGLNYGYTF.

This clonotype appeared many times. The chain employs TRBV7-2 and TRBJ2-1; a possible D gene is TRBD2 (6 bases). Trimming took off 3 bases at V and 5 bases at J, with 11 bases between the two ends. CDR1 SGHTA and CDR2 FQGNSA come from the germline V gene. The CDR3 has 14 amino acids. Here the CDR3 DNA reads TGTGCCAGCAGCTTGAACCGGGGGAACAATGAGCAGTTCTTC. It is translated as CASSLNRGNNEQFF.

This clonotype was detected ten times or more. J is TRBJ2-3 and V is TRBV2; 8 bases line up with TRBD2. Trimming cost V 0 bases and J 8 bases; bases outside gene matches: 10. This CDR3 spans 16 amino acids. Germline lookup yields CDR1 SNHLY and CDR2 FYNNEI. CDR3 nucleotides: TGTGCCAGCAGTGAAGCGCAGGGACTAGAGTCTGGTACGCAGTATTTT. It translates to CASSEAQGLESGTQYF.

This chain joins TRBV9 and TRBJ1-5, with a possible D match to TRBD1 (6 bases). Germline V lookup: CDR1 SGDLS, CDR2 YYNGEE. The CDR3 is 16 amino acids. V was shortened by 5 bases and J by 3 bases, with 18 bases between the two germline ends. CDR3 DNA: TGTGCCAGCAGTGTGGGTCCCGGGGACAACAATCAGCCCCAGCATTTT. This sequence encodes CASSVGPGDNNQPQHF.